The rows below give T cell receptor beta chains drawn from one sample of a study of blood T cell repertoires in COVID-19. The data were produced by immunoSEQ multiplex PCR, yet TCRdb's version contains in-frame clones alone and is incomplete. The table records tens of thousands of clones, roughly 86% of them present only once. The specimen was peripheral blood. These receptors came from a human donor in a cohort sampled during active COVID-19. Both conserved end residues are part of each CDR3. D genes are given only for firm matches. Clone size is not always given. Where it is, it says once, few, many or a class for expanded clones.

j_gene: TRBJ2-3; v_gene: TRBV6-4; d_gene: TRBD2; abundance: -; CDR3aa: CASKASGATDTQYF; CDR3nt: TGTGCCAGCAAGGCTAGCGGGGCCACAGATACGCAGTATTTT
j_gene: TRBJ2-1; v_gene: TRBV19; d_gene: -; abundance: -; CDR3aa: CASSIGQVTYNEQFF; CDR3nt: TGTGCCAGTAGTATCGGCCAGGTGACCTACAATGAGCAGTTCTTC
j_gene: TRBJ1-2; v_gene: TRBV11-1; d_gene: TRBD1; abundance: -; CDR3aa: CASSLVQGDPWHGYTF; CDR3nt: TGTGCCAGCAGCTTAGTACAGGGGGACCCTTGGCATGGCTACACCTTC
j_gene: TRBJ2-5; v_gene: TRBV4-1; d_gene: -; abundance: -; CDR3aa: CASSQTGIQETQYF; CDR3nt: TGCGCCAGCAGCCAAACCGGGATACAAGAGACCCAGTACTTC
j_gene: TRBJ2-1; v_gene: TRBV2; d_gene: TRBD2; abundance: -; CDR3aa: CASKGTSGSNEQFF; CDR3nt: TGTGCCAGCAAAGGGACTAGCGGATCCAATGAGCAGTTCTTC
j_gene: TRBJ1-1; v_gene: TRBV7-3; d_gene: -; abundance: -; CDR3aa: CASRVGSTYTEAFF; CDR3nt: TGTGCCAGCAGGGTCGGGTCAACCTACACTGAAGCTTTCTTT
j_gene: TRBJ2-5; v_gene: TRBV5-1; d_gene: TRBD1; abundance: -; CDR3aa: CASRRQGRQETQYF; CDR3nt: TGCGCCAGCAGGCGACAGGGGCGGCAAGAGACCCAGTACTTC
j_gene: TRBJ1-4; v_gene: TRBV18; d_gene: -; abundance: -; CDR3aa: CASSQGGREKLFF; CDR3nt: TGTGCCAGCTCACAAGGGGGAAGGGAAAAACTGTTTTTT
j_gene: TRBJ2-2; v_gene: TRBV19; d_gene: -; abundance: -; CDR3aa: CASSTRMEAGELFF; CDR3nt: TGTGCCAGTAGTACCCGTATGGAGGCCGGGGAGCTGTTTTTT
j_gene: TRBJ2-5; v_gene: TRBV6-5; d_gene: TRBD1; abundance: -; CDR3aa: CASSKGQGETQYF; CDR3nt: TGTGCCAGCAGTAAGGGACAGGGAGAGACCCAGTACTTC
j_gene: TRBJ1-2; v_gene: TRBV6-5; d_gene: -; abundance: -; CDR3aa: CASGKVGAHGYTF; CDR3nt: TGTGCCAGCGGGAAGGTGGGGGCACATGGCTACACCTTC
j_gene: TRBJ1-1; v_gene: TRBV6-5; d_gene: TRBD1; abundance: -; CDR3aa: CASSGTAYTEAFF; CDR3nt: TGTGCCAGCAGCGGGACAGCTTACACTGAAGCTTTCTTT
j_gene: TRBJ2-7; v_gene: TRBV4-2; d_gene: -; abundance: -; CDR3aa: CASSQDPGVSSYEQYF; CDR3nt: TGTGCCAGCAGCCAAGATCCCGGGGTTAGCTCCTACGAGCAGTACTTC
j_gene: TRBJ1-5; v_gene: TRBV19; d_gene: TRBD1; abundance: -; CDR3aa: CASSMGQVRNQPQHF; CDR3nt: TGTGCCAGTAGTATGGGACAGGTAAGGAATCAGCCCCAGCATTTT
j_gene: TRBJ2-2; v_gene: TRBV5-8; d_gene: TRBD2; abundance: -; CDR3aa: CASSLVAGGPRTGELFF; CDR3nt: TGTGCCAGCAGCTTGGTGGCGGGGGGGCCAAGAACCGGGGAGCTGTTTTTT
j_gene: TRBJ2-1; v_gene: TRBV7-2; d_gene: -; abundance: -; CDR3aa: CASSAGGKYNEQFF; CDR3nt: TGTGCCAGCAGTGCTGGGGGGAAATACAATGAGCAGTTCTTC
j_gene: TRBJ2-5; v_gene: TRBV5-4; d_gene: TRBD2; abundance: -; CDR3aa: CASSSGLAGTQETQYF; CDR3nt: TGTGCCAGCAGCTCCGGACTAGCGGGGACCCAAGAGACCCAGTACTTC
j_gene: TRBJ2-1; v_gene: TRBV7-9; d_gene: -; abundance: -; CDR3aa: CASSPKDNSYNEQFF; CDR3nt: TGTGCCAGCAGCCCCAAGGACAACTCCTACAATGAGCAGTTCTTC
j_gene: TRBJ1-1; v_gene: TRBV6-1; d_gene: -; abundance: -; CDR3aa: CASSEVFLGQGRVLAEAFF; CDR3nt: TGTGCCAGCAGTGAAGTATTTTTGGGGCAGGGGCGGGTATTGGCTGAAGCTTTCTTT
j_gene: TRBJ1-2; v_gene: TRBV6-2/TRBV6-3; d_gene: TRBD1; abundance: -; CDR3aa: CASSYSRGQGNYGYTF; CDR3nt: TGTGCCAGCAGTTACTCGAGGGGACAGGGGAACTATGGCTACACCTTC
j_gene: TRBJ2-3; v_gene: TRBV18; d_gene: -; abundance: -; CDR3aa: CASSAREVFTDTQYF; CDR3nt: TGTGCCAGCTCCGCTCGTGAGGTCTTTACAGATACGCAGTATTTT
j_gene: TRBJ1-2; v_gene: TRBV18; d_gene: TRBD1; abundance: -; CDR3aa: CASSPRDRGYGYTF; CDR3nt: TGTGCCAGCTCACCACGGGACAGGGGCTATGGCTACACCTTC
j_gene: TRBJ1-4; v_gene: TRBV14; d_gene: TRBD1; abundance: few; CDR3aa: CASSRWTGGNEKLFF; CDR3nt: TGTGCCAGCAGCCGATGGACAGGGGGTAATGAAAAACTGTTTTTT
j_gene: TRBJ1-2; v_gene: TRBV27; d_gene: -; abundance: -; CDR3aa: CASSPSGGGYGYTF; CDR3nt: TGTGCCAGCAGTCCTTCTGGGGGCGGCTATGGCTACACCTTC
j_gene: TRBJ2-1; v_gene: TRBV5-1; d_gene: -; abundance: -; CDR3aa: CASSLGWGDSNEQFF; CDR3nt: TGCGCCAGCAGCTTGGGATGGGGGGACTCCAATGAGCAGTTCTTC
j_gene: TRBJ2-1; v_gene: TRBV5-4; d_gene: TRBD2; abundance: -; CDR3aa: CASSEAGGLGNEQFF; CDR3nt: TGTGCCAGCAGCGAAGCGGGGGGGCTTGGCAATGAGCAGTTCTTC
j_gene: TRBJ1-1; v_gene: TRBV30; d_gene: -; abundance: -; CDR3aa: CAWSMTTRAFF; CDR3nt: TGTGCCTGGAGTATGACGACGAGGGCTTTCTTT
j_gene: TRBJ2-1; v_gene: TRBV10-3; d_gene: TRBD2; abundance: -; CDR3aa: CAISETPGLAGDGQFF; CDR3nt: TGTGCCATCAGTGAGACCCCGGGACTAGCGGGGGACGGGCAGTTCTTC
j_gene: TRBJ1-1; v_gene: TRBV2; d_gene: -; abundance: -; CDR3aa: CASSQGSNTEAFF; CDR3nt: TGTGCCAGCAGTCAGGGCTCGAACACTGAAGCTTTCTTT
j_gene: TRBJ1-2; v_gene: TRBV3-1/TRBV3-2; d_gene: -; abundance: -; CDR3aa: CASSQGEYGYTF; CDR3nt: TGTGCCAGCAGCCAGGGCGAGTATGGCTACACCTTC
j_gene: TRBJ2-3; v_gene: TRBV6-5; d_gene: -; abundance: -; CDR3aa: CATSLGLTTDTQYF; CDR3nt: TGTGCCACATCCCTGGGACTTACCACAGATACGCAGTATTTT
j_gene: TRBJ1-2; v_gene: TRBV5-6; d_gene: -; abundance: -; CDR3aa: CASRPGPQTVRGYTF; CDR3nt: TGTGCCAGCAGGCCGGGCCCTCAGACAGTGAGGGGCTACACCTTC
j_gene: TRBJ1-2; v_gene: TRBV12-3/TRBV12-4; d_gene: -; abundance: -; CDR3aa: CASRLSINYGYTF; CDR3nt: TGTGCCAGCAGGCTAAGCATTAACTATGGCTACACCTTC
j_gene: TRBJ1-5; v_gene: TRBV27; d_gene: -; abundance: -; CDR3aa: CASRYNSRGNQPQHF; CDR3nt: TGTGCCAGCAGATACAACTCAAGGGGAAACCAGCCCCAGCATTTT
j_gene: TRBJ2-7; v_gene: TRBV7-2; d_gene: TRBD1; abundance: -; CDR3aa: CASSLATGTDLRYF; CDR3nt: TGTGCCAGCAGCTTAGCGACCGGGACAGACCTTAGGTACTTC
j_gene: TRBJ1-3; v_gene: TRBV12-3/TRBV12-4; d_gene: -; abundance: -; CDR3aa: CASSRREGNTIYF; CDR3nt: TGTGCCAGCAGCCGCAGGGAAGGGAACACCATATATTTT
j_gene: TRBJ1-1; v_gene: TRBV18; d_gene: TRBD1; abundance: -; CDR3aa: CASSDRGFGAFF; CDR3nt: TGTGCCAGCTCAGACAGGGGATTTGGGGCTTTCTTT
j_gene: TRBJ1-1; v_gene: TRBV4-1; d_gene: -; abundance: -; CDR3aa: CASSPQGVGEAFF; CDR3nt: TGCGCCAGCAGCCCACAGGGAGTTGGTGAAGCTTTCTTT
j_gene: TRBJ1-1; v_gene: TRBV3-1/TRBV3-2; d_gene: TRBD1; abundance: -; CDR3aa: CASRTGKNTEAFF; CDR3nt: TGTGCCAGTCGGACAGGGAAGAACACTGAAGCTTTCTTT
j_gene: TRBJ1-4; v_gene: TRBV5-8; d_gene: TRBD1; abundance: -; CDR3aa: CASSLTGWINEKLFF; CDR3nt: TGTGCCAGCAGCCTGACAGGGTGGATTAATGAAAAACTGTTTTTT
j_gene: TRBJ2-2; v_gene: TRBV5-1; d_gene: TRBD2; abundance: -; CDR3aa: CASSTSPGTMNTGELFF; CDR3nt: TGCGCCAGCAGCACCTCCCCCGGGACTATGAACACCGGGGAGCTGTTTTTT
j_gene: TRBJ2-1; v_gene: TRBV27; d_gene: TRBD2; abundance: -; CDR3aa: CASRAGGAYNEQFF; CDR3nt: TGTGCCAGCAGAGCGGGGGGGGCGTACAATGAGCAGTTCTTC
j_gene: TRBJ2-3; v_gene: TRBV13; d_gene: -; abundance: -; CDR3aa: CASSLTGHRADTQYF; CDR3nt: TGTGCCAGCAGCTTAACGGGACACCGCGCAGATACGCAGTATTTT
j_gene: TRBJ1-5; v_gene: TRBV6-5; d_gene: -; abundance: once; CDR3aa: CASSYSGGPQHF; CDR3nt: TGTGCCAGCAGTTACTCGGGGGGGCCCCAGCATTTT
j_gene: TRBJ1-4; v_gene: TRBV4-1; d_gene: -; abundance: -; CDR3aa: CASSHRTVLSTNEKLFF; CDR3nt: TGCGCCAGCAGCCACCGAACAGTCCTCTCAACTAATGAAAAACTGTTTTTT